The 12 T cell receptor beta chains below were found in one sample sequenced in a study of blood T cell repertoires in COVID-19. Libraries were prepared by immunoSEQ multiplex PCR; TCRdb keeps only in-frame clonotypes and omits some of them. The table records about 100,000 clones, roughly 78% of them present only once. Sample: peripheral blood. Source of these receptors: a woman older than 75 with active or convalescent COVID-19.

V gene TRBV10-3 combines with J gene TRBJ2-4; 11 bases line up with TRBD1. This CDR3 is built from 14 residues. CDR1 and CDR2 from the germline V gene are ENHRY and SYGVKD. V was pared by 10 bases and J by 0 bases, with 2 bases of the junction left unmatched. CDR3 amino acids: CATGQGEAKNIQYF. As DNA, the CDR3 is TGTGCCACGGGACAGGGGGAAGCCAAAAACATTCAGTACTTC.

This clone showed up just once. The chain joins TRBV5-1 to TRBJ1-4, with D possibly TRBD1 on 6 matching bases. Trimming removed 0 bases from V and 5 bases from J, with 11 bases in between. There are 15 residues in the CDR3. Germline CDR1 is SGHRS and CDR2 is YFSETQ. The CDR3 coding sequence is TGCGCCAGCAGCTTGGCGGGGACACAGAATGAAAAACTGTTTTTT. Protein product: CASSLAGTQNEKLFF.

This chain uses TRBV27 with TRBJ2-7; 9 bases are shared with TRBD1. In germline, CDR1 is MNHEY, CDR2 SMNVEV (reference sequence). The trim removed 1 base at V and 5 bases at J, leaving 0 bases unmatched. CDR3 length equals 13 residues. CDR3 sequence: CASSLWTGDEQYF. CDR3 DNA sequence: TGTGCCAGCAGTTTATGGACAGGGGACGAGCAGTACTTC.

This clone was observed once. This chain links TRBV2 with TRBJ1-1, with D unresolved. The CDR3 covers 14 residues. V dropped 7 bases and J dropped 1 base, with 13 bases sitting between them. Germline CDR1 SNHLY, CDR2 FYNNEI. As DNA, the CDR3 is TGTGCCAGCACCCTCGGGTCTAAGAACACTGAAGCTTTCTTT. This translates into CASTLGSKNTEAFF.

The J gene is TRBJ2-5, the V gene TRBV10-1; D call uncertain. V lost 0 bases, J lost 4 bases, and 3 bases lay in between. The CDR3 is made up of 12 amino acids. Germline loops: CDR1 WNHNN, CDR2 SYGVQD (reference sequence). CDR3 protein: CASSESGETQYF. The CDR3 region has the DNA TGCGCCAGCAGTGAGTCCGGAGAGACCCAGTACTTC.

In DNA form, the CDR3 reads TGTGCCAGCAGCCAGAATACAGGGGTCGTTTCCTACAATGAGCAGTTCTTC. Translating it yields CASSQNTGVVSYNEQFF. This rearrangement joins TRBV14 to TRBJ2-1, with TRBD1 matching over 7 bases. CDR1 is SGHDN, CDR2 FVKESK, per germline. The CDR3 extends over 17 amino acids. V trimming: 3 bases; J trimming: 1 base; junction bases outside the gene matches: 9.

The J gene is TRBJ2-4, the V gene TRBV9; the match to TRBD2 covers 8 bases. CDR3 length equals 14 residues. Trimming took 0 bases from V and 11 from J; bases not matched to a gene: 7. Germline V gives CDR1 SGDLS, CDR2 YYNGEE. Written as DNA, the CDR3 is TGTGCCAGCAGCGTAGCAAGCGGGAGCTTTGTTCAGTACTTC. It yields the protein CASSVASGSFVQYF.

The table lists this clone with many counts. This rearrangement joins TRBV28 to TRBJ2-5; 8 bases match TRBD2. This CDR3 has 15 amino acids. Germline lookup yields CDR1 MDHEN and CDR2 SYDVKM. V trimming: 4 bases; J trimming: 4 bases; junction bases outside the gene matches: 8. CDR3 protein: CASSSPGGARETQYF. CDR3 nucleotides: TGTGCCAGCAGTTCCCCGGGGGGGGCGCGAGAGACCCAGTACTTC. Drawing the rest from reference TRBV28 and TRBJ2-5, the complete variable domain is DVKVTQSSRYLVKRTGEKVFLECVQDMDHENMFWYRQDPGLGLRLIYFSYDVKMKEKGDIPEGYSVSREKKERFSLILESASTNQTSMYLCASSSPGGARETQYFGPGTRLLVL.

The chain combines TRBV2 with TRBJ2-3; 9 bases are a match to TRBD1. The CDR3 covers 13 residues. V trimming: 8 bases; J trimming: 4 bases; junction bases outside the gene matches: 4. CDR1 is SNHLY and CDR2 is FYNNEI in the germline V gene. The CDR3 bases are TGTGCCAGCTCGGGACAGGGATCAGATACGCAGTATTTT. This encodes CASSGQGSDTQYF.

V and J are TRBV6-4 and TRBJ1-6; TRBD1 might be the D (5 bases). The CDR3 length is 15 residues. CDR1 MRHNA and CDR2 SNTAGT come from the germline V gene. Trimming took off 2 bases at V and 10 bases at J, with 15 bases between the two ends. CDR3 in amino acids: CASSDRHGAHSPLHF. CDR3 DNA sequence: TGTGCCAGCAGTGACAGACATGGGGCTCACTCACCCCTCCACTTT.

This chain joins TRBV6-6 and TRBJ2-7; 9 bases fit TRBD2. Per germline, CDR1 MNHNY and CDR2 SVGAGI (reference sequence). V gave up 9 bases and J gave up 4 bases; unmatched junction bases: 10. This CDR3 contains 14 residues. CDR3 in amino acids: CASRQAGGSYEQYF. As DNA, the CDR3 is TGTGCCAGTCGACAAGCGGGGGGATCTTACGAGCAGTACTTC.

The chain uses TRBV6-1 and TRBJ2-1; 8 nucleotides align to TRBD1. CDR1 and CDR2 (germline): MNHNS, SASEGT. Trimming took 4 bases from V and 1 from J; bases not matched to a gene: 9. The length of the CDR3 is 17 residues. Here the CDR3 DNA reads TGTGCCAGCAGTGTAACCGACAGGGGCTTTTCCTACAATGAGCAGTTCTTC. This sequence encodes CASSVTDRGFSYNEQFF.